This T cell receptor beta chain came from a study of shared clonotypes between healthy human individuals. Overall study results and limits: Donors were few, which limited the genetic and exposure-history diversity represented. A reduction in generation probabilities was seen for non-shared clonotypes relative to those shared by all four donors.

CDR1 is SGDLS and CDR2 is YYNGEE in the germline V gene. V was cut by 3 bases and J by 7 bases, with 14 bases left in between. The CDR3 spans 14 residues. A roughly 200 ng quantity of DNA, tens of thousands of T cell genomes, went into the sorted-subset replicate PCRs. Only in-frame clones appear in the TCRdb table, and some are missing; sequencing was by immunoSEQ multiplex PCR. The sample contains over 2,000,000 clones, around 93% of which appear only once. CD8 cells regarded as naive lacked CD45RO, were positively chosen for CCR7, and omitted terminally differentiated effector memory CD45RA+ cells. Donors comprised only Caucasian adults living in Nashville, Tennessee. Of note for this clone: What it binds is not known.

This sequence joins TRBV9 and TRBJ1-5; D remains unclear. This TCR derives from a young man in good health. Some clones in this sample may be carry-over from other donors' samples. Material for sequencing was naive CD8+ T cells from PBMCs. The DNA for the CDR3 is TGTGCCAGCAGCGAAGAGGGAGGCCTGCAGCCCCAGCATTTT. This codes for CASSEEGGLQPQHF.